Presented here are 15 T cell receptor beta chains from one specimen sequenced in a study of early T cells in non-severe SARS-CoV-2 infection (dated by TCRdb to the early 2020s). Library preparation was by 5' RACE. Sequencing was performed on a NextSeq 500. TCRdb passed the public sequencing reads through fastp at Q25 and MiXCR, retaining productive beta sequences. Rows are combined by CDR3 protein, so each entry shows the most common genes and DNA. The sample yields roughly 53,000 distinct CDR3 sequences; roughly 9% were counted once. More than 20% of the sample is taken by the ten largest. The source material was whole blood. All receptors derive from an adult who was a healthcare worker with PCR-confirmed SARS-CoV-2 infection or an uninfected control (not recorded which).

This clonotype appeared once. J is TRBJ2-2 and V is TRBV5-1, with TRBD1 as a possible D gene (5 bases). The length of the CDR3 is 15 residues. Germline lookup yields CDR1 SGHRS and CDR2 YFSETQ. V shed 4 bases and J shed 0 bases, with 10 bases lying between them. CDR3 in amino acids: CASSIQVPNTGELFF. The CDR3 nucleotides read TGCGCCAGCAGCATACAGGTCCCGAACACCGGGGAGCTGTTTTTT.

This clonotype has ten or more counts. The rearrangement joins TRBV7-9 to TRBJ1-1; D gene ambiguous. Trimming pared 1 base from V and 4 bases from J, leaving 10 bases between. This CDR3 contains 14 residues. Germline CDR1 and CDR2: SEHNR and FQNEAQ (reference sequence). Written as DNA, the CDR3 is TGTGCCAGCAGCTTAGAGTCAGGTAGCACTGAAGCTTTCTTT. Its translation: CASSLESGSTEAFF.

CDR3 in amino acids: CASSLGQTTDTQYF. CDR3 nucleotides: TGCGCCAGCAGCTTGGGTCAGACGACAGATACGCAGTATTTT. This rearrangement joins TRBV5-1 to TRBJ2-3; D is unresolved. This CDR3 spans 14 amino acids. Germline-derived CDR1 and CDR2 are SGHRS and YFSETQ. Trimming stripped 0 bases from V and 3 bases from J, with 8 bases between.

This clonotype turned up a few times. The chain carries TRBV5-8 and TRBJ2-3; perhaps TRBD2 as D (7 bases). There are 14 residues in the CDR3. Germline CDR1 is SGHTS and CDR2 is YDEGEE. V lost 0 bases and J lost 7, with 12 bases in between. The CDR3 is CASSLGGGPNTQYF. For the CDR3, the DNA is TGTGCCAGCAGCTTGGGGGGGGGGCCGAATACGCAGTATTTT. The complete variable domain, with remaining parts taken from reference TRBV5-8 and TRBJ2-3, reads EAGVTQSPTHLIKTRGQQATLRCSPISGHTSVYWYQQALGLGLQFLLWYDEGEERNRGNFPPRFSGRQFPNYSSELNVNALELEDSALYLCASSLGGGPNTQYFGPGTRLTVL.

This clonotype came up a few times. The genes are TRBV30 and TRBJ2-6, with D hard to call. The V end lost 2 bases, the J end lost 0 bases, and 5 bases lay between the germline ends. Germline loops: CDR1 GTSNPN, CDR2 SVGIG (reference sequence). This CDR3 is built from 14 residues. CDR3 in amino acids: CAWSSPSGANVLTF. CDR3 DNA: TGTGCCTGGAGTAGCCCCTCTGGGGCCAACGTCCTGACTTTC.

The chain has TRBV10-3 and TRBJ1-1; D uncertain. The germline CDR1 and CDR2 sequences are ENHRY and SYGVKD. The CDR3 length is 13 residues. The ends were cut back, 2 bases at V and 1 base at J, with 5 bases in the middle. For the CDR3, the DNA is TGTGCCATCAGTGAGCAGCAGAACACTGAAGCTTTCTTT. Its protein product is CAISEQQNTEAFF.

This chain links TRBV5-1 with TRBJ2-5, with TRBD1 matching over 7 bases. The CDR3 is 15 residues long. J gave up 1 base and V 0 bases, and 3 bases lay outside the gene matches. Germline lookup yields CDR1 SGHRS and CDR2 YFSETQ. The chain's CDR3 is CASSLEGAVQETQYF. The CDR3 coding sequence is TGCGCCAGCAGCTTGGAGGGGGCGGTCCAAGAGACCCAGTACTTC.

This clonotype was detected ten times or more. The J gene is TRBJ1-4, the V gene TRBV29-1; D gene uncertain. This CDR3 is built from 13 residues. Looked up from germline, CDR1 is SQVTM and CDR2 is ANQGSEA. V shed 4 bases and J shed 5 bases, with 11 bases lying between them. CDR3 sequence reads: CSVAALRNEKLFF. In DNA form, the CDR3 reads TGCAGCGTTGCGGCCCTCCGGAATGAAAAACTGTTTTTT.

The DNA of the CDR3 is TGTGCCAGTGTGGACAATTATAGCAATCAGCCCCAGCATTTT. It is translated as CASVDNYSNQPQHF. The chain is built from TRBV12-3 or TRBV12-4 and TRBJ1-5; D is possibly TRBD1 (5 bases). CDR3 length: 14 amino acids. Between the trimmed V and J ends, which lost 9 bases and 0 bases, there was a span of 12 bases.

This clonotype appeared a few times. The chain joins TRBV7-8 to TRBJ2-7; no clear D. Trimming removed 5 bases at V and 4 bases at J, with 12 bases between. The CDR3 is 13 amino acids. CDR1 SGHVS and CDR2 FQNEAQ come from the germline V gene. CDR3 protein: CASSPSQAYEQYF. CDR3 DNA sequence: TGTGCCAGCAGCCCTTCTCAAGCTTACGAGCAGTACTTC. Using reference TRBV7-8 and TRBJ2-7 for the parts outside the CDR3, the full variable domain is GAGVSQSPRYKVAKRGQDVALRCDPISGHVSLFWYQQALGQGPEFLTYFQNEAQLDKSGLPSDRFFAERPEGSVSTLKIQRTQQEDSAVYLCASSPSQAYEQYFGPGTRLTVT.

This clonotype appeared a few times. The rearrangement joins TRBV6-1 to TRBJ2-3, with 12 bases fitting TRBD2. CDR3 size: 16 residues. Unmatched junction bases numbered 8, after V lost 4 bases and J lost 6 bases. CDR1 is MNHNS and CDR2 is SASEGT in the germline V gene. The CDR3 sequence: CASSGRLAGDLDTQYF. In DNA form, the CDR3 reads TGTGCCAGCAGTGGGCGACTAGCGGGAGATTTGGATACGCAGTATTTT.

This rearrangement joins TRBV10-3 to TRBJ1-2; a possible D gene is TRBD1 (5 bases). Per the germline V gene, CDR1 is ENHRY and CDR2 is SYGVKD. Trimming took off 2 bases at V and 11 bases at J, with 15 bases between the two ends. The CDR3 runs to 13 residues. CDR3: CAISESRDGEYTF. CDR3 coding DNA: TGTGCCATCAGTGAGAGCCGGGACGGAGAATACACCTTC.

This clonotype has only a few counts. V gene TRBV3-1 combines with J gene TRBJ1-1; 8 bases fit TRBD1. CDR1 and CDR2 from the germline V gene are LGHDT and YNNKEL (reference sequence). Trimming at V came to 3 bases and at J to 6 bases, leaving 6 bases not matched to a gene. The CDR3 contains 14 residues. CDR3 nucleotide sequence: TGTGCCAGCAGCCATGGACAGGGTAAAGCTGAAGCTTTCTTT. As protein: CASSHGQGKAEAFF.

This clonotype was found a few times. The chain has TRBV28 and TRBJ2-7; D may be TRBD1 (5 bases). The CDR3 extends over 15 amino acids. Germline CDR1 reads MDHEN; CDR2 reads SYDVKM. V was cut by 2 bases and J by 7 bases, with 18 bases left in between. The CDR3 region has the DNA TGTGCCAGCAGTTTAGCGCAGGGCGGTTTTGGAGAGCAGTACTTC. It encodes CASSLAQGGFGEQYF. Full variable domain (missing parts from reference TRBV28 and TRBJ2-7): DVKVTQSSRYLVKRTGEKVFLECVQDMDHENMFWYRQDPGLGLRLIYFSYDVKMKEKGDIPEGYSVSREKKERFSLILESASTNQTSMYLCASSLAQGGFGEQYFGPGTRLTVT.

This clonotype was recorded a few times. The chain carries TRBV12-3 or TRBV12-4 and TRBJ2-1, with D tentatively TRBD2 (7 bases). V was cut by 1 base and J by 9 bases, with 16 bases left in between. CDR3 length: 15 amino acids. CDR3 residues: CASSLDSGGPGEQFF. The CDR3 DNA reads TGTGCCAGCAGTTTAGATTCCGGGGGGCCGGGTGAGCAGTTCTTC.